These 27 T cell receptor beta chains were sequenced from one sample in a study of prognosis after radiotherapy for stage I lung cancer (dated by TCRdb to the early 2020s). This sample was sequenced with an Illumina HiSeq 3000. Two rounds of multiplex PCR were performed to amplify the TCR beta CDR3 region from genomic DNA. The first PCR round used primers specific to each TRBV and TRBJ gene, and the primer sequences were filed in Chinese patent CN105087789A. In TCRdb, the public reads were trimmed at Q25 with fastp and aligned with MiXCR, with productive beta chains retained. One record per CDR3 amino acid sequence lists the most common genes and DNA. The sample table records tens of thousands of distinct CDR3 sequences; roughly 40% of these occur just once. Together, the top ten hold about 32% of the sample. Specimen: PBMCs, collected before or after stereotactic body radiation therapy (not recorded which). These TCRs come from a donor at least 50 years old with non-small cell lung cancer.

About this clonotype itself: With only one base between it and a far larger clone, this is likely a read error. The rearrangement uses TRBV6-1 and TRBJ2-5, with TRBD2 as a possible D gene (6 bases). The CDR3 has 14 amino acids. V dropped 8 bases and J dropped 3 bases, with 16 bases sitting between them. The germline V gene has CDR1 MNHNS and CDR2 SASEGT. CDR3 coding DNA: TGTGCCAGCCTAAACCTATCGGGGGAAGAGACCCAGTACTTC. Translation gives CASLNLSGEETQYF.

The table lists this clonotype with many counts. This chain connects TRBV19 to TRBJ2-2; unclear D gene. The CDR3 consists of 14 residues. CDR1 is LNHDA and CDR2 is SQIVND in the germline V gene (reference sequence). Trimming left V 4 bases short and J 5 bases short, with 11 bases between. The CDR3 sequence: CASSTEHGTGELFF. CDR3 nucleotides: TGTGCCAGTAGTACGGAACATGGGACCGGGGAGCTGTTTTTT.

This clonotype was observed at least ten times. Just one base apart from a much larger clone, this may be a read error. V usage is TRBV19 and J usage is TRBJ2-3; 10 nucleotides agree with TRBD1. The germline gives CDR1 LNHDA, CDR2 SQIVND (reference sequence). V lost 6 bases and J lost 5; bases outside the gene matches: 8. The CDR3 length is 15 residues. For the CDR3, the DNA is TGTGCCAGTAGGGGGACAGGGGCCGCAGGAGATACGCAGTATTTT. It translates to CASRGTGAAGDTQYF. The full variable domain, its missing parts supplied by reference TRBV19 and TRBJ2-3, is DGGITQSPKYLFRKEGQNVTLSCEQNLNHDAMYWYRQDPGQGLRLIYYSQIVNDFQKGDIAEGYSVSREKKESFPLTVTSAQKNPTAFYLCASRGTGAAGDTQYFGPGTRLTVL.

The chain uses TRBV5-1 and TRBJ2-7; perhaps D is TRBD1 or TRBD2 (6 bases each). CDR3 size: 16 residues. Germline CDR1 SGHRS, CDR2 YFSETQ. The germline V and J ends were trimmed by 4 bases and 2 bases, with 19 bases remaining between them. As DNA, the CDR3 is TGCGCCAGCAGCCTCGGGGGCGTGCAGGTCACCTACGAGCAGTACTTC. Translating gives CASSLGGVQVTYEQYF.

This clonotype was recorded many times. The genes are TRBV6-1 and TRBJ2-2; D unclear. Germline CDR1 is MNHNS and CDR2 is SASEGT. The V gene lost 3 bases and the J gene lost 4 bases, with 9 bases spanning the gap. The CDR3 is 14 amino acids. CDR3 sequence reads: CASSDGQSTGELFF. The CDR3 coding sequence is TGTGCCAGCAGTGACGGCCAGTCCACCGGGGAGCTGTTTTTT.

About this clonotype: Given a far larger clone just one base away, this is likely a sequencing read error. The CDR3 sequence: CASILAGTNYEQYF. CDR3 nucleotide sequence: TGTGCCAGCATCCTAGCCGGGACTAACTACGAGCAGTACTTC. The chain recombines TRBV2 with TRBJ2-7, with 7 bases fitting TRBD2. The V and J ends lost 7 bases and 3 bases, in that order; junction bases with no gene match: 9. CDR1 is SNHLY, CDR2 FYNNEI, per germline. CDR3 size: 14 residues.

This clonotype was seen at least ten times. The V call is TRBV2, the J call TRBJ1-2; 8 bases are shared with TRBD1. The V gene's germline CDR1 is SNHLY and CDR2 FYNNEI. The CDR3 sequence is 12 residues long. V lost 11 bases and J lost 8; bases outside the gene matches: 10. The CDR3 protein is CASQFRGLGYTF. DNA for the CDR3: TGTGCCTCCCAATTCAGGGGGCTCGGCTACACCTTC.

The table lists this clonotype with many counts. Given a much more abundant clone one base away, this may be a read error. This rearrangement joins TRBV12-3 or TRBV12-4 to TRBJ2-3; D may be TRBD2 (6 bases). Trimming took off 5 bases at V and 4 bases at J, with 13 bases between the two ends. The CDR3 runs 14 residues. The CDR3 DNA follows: TGTGCCAGCAGTCCTCGGGGGTGCGCAGATACGCAGTATTTT. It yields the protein CASSPRGCADTQYF.

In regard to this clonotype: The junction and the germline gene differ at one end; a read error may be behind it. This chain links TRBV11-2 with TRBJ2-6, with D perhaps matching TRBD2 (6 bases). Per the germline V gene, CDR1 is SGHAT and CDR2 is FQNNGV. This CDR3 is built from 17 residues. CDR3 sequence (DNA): TGTGCCAGCAGCTTGATCGCGGGGAACTCTGGGTCCAACGTCCTGACTTTC. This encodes CASSLIAGNSGSNVLTF.

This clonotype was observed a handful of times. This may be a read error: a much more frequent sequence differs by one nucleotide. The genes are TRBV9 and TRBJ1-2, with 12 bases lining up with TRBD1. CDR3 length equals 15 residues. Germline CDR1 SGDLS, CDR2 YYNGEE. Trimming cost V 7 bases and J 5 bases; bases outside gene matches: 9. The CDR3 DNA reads TGTGCCAGCGGCCCTGGGACAGGGGGCGGATATGGCTACACCTTC. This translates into CASGPGTGGGYGYTF.

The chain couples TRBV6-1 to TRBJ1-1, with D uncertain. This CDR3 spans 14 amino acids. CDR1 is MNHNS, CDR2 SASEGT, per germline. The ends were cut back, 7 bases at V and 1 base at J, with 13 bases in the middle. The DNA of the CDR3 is TGTGCCAGCACCCTTTCCATATGGAACACTGAAGCTTTCTTT. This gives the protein CASTLSIWNTEAFF.

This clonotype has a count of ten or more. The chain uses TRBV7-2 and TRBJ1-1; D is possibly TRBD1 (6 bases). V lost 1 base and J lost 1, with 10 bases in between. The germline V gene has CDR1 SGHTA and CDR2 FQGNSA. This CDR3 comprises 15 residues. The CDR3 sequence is CASSLVGGGNTEAFF. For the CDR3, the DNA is TGTGCCAGCAGCTTAGTTGGGGGCGGGAACACTGAAGCTTTCTTT.

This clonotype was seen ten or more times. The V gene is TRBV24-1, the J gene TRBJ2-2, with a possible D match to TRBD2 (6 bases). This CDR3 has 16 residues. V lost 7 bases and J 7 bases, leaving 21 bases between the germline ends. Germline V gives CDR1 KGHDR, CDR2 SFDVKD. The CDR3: CATSEAGKRGNGELFF. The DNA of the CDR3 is TGTGCCACCAGCGAGGCAGGGAAACGCGGGAACGGGGAGCTGTTTTTT.

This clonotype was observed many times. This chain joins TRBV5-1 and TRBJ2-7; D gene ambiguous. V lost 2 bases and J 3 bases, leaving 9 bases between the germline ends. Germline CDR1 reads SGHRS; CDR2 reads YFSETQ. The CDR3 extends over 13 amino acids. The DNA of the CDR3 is TGCGCCAGCAGCTTCACAGCCTTCTACGAGCAGTACTTC. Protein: CASSFTAFYEQYF.

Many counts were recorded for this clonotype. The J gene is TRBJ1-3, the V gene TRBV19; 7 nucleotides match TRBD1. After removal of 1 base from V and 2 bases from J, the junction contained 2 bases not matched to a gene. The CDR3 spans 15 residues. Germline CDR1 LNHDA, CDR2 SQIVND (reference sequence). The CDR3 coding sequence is TGTGCCAGTAGTATAGCCGGGACAGCTGGAAACACCATATATTTT. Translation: CASSIAGTAGNTIYF.

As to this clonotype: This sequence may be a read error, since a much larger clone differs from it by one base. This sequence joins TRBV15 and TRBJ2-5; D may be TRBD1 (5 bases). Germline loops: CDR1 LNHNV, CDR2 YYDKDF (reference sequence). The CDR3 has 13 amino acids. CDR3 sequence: CANSSQGQETQYF. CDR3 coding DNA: TGTGCCAACAGCAGTCAGGGTCAAGAGACCCAGTACTTC.

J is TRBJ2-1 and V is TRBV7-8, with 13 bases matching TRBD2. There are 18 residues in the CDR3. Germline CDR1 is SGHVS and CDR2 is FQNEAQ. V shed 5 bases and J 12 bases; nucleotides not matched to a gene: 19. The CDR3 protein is CASSPTDLTSGRAWGQFF. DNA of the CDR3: TGTGCCAGCAGCCCAACCGACCTTACTAGCGGGAGGGCTTGGGGGCAGTTCTTC.

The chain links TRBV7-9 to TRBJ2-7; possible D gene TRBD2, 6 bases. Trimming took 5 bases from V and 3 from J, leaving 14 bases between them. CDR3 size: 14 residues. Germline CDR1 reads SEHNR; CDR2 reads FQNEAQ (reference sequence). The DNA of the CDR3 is TGTGCCAGCAGCCCACCCGGAGGGGACTACGAGCAGTACTTC. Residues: CASSPPGGDYEQYF.

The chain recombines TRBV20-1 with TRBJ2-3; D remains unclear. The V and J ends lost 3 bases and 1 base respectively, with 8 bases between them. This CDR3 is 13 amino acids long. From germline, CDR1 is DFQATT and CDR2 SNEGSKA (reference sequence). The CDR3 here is CSARNQGTDTQYF. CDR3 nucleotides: TGCAGTGCTAGGAACCAGGGCACAGATACGCAGTATTTT.

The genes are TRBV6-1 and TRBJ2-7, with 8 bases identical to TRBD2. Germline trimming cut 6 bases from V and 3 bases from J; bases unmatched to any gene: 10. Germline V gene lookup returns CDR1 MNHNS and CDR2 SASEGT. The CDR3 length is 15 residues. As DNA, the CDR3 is TGTGCCAGCAGGTTAGAGGCGGGAGGTAGCTACGAGCAGTACTTC. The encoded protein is CASRLEAGGSYEQYF.

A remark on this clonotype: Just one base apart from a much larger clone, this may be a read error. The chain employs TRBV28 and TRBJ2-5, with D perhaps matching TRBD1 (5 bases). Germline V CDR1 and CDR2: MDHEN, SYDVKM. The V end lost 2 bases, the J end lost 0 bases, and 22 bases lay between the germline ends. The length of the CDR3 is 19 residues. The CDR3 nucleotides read TGTGCCAGCAGTTTACTTCAGGTTCAGGCGTGGACATACCAAGAGACCCAGTACTTC. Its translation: CASSLLQVQAWTYQETQYF.

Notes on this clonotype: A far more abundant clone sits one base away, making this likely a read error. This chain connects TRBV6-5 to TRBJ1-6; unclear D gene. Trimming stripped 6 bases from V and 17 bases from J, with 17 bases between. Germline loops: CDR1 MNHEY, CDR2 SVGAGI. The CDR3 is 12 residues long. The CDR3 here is CASSLENLSFHF. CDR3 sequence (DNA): TGTGCCAGCAGCCTTGAGAACTTGTCGTTCCACTTT.

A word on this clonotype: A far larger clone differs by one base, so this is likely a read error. CDR3 residues: CASPGAVELFF. For the CDR3, the DNA is TGTGCCAGCCCAGGCGCCGTGGAGCTGTTTTTT. The chain carries TRBV6-1 and TRBJ2-2; no clear D gene. V lost 8 bases to trimming and J lost 10 bases, with 11 bases between them. Germline V lookup: CDR1 MNHNS, CDR2 SASEGT. The length of the CDR3 is 11 residues.

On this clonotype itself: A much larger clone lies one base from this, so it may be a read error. CDR3 residues: CASSLQEGWASGTWETQYF. The DNA for the CDR3 is TGTGCCAGCAGTTTACAAGAGGGGTGGGCTAGCGGGACGTGGGAGACCCAGTACTTC. This chain joins TRBV28 and TRBJ2-5, with TRBD2 matching over 9 bases. Germline V gives CDR1 MDHEN, CDR2 SYDVKM. Trimming took 2 bases from V and 5 from J; bases not matched to a gene: 18. The length of the CDR3 is 19 residues.

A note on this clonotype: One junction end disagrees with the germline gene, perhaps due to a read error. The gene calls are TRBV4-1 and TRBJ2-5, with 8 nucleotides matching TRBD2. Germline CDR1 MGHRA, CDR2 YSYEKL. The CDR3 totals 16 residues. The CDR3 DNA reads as TGCGCCTGCAGCCAAGATGCAGCGGGGGAGCAAGAGACCCAGTACTTC. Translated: CACSQDAAGEQETQYF.

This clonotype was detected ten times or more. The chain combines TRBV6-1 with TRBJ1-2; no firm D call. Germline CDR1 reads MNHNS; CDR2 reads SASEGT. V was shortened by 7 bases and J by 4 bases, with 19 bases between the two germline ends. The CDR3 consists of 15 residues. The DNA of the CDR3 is TGTGCCAGCACTAGTTACACCGGGCATGGCTATGGCTACACCTTC. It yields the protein CASTSYTGHGYGYTF.

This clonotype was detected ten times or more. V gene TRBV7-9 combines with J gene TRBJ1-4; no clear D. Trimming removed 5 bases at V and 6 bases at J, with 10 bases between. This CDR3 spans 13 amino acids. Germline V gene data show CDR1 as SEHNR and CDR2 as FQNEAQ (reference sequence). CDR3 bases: TGTGCCAGCAGCAAGGGAACAGATGAAAAACTGTTTTTT. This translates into CASSKGTDEKLFF.